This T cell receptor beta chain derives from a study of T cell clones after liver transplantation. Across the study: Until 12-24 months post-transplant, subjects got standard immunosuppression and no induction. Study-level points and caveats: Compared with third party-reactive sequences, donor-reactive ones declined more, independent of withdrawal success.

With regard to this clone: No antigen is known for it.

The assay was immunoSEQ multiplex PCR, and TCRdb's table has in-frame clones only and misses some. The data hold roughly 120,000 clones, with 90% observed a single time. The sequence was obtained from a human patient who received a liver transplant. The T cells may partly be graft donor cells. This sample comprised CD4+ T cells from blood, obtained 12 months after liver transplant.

CDR3: CASSDRDQRFGNTIYF. CDR3 coding DNA: TGTGCCAGTAGTGACCGGGACCAGCGTTTCGGAAACACCATATATTTT. The chain uses TRBV19 and TRBJ1-3; tentative D call: TRBD1 (5 bases). The V and J ends lost 5 bases and 4 bases respectively, with 18 bases between them. Per the germline V gene, CDR1 is LNHDA and CDR2 is SQIVND (reference sequence). The length of the CDR3 is 16 residues.